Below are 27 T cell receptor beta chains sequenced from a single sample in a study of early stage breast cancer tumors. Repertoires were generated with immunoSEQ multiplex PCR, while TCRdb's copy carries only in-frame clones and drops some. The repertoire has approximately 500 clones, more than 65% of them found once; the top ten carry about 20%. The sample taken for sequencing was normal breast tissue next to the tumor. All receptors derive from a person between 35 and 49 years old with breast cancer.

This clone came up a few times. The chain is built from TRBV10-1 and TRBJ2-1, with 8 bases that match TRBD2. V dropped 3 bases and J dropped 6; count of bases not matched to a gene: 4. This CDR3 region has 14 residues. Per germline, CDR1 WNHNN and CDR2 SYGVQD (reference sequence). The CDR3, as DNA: TGCGCCAGCAGTGAAAGCGGGAGCCCCAATGAGCAGTTCTTC. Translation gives CASSESGSPNEQFF.

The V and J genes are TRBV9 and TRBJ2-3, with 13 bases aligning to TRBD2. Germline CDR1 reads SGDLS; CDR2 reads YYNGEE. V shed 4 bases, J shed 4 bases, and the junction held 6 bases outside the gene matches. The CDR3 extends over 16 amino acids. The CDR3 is CASSSGLAGAADTQYF. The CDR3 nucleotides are TGTGCCAGCAGCTCCGGACTAGCGGGAGCCGCAGATACGCAGTATTTT.

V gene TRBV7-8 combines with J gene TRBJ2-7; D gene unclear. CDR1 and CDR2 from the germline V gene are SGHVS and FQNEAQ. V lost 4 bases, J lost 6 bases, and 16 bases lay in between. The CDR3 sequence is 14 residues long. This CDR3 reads CASSSTQTLLEQYF. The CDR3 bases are TGTGCCAGCAGCTCGACTCAAACCCTCCTCGAGCAGTACTTC.

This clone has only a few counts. For the CDR3, the DNA is TGTGCCAGTAGTATGGGGGACTATAGCAATCAGCCCCAGCATTTT. Its protein is CASSMGDYSNQPQHF. The genes are TRBV19 and TRBJ1-5, with D maybe TRBD1 (5 bases). The V and J ends lost 3 bases and 0 bases respectively, with 9 bases between them. From germline, CDR1 is LNHDA and CDR2 SQIVND (reference sequence). This CDR3 has 15 residues.

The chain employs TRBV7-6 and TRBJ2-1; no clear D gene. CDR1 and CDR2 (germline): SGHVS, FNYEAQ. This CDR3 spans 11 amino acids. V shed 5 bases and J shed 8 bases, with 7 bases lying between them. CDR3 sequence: CASSPGHEQFF. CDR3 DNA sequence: TGTGCCAGCAGCCCCGGCCATGAGCAGTTCTTC.

DNA of the CDR3: TGTGCCAGCAGCCCCCCCCGGGACAGGTCCCCGAACACTGAAGCTTTCTTT. Its protein product is CASSPPRDRSPNTEAFF. V and J are TRBV13 and TRBJ1-1; the match to TRBD1 covers 8 bases. Per the germline V gene, CDR1 is PRHDT and CDR2 is FYEKMQ (reference sequence). The trim removed 5 bases at V and 1 base at J, leaving 12 bases unmatched. The CDR3 is 17 residues long.

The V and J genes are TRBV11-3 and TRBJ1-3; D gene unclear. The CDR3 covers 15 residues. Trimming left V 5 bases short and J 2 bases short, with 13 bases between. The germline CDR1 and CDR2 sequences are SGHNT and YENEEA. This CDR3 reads CASSQDSRAGNTIYF. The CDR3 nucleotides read TGTGCCAGCAGCCAGGACTCTAGAGCTGGAAACACCATATATTTT.

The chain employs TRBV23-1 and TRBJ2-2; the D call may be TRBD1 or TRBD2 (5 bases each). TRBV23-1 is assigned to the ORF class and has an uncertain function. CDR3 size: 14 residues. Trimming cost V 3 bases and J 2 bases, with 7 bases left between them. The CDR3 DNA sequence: TGCGCCAGCAGTCAGGGGGATAACACCGGGGAGCTGTTTTTT. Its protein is CASSQGDNTGELFF.

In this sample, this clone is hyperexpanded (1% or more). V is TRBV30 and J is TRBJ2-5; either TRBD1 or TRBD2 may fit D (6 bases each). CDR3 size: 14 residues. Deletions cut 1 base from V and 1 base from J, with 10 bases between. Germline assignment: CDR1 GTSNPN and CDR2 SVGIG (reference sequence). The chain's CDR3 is CAWSAGGLQETQYF. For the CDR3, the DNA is TGTGCCTGGAGTGCTGGGGGGCTCCAAGAGACCCAGTACTTC.

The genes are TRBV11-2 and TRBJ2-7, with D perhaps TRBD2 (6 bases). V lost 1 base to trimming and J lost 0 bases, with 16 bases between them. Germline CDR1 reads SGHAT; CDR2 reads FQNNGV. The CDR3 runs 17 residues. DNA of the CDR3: TGTGCCAGCAGCTTAGTTAGTAGCGGATACAGCTCCTACGAGCAGTACTTC. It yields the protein CASSLVSSGYSSYEQYF.

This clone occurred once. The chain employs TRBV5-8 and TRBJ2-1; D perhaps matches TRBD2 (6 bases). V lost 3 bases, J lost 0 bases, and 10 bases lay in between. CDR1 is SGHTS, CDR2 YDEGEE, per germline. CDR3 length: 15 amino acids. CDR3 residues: CASSSGTFSYNEQFF. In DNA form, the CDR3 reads TGTGCCAGCAGCTCCGGGACTTTCTCCTACAATGAGCAGTTCTTC.

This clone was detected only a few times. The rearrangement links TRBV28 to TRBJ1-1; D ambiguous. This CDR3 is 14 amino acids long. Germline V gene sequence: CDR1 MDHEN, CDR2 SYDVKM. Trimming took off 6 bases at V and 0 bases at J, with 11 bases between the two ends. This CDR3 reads CASSSPGVNTEAFF. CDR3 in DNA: TGTGCCAGCAGCTCCCCGGGTGTGAACACTGAAGCTTTCTTT.

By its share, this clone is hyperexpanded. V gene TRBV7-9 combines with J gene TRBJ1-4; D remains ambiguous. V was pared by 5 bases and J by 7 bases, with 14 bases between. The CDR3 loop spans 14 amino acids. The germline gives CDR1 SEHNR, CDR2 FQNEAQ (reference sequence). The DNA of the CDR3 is TGTGCCAGCAGCCCACCCAAGAGTAGTGAAAAACTGTTTTTT. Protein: CASSPPKSSEKLFF.

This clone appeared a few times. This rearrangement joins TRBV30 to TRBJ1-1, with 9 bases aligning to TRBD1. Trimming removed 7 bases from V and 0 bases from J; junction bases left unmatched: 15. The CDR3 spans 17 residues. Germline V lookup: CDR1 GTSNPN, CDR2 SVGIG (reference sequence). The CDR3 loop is CASLASGTGHMNTEAFF. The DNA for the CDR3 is TGTGCCTCCCTGGCTAGCGGGACAGGGCACATGAACACTGAAGCTTTCTTT.

CDR3 bases: TGCAGCGCAAGACAGGGGGCGAACACTGAAGCTTTCTTT. The encoded protein is CSARQGANTEAFF. The rearrangement links TRBV29-1 to TRBJ1-1, with 10 bases fitting TRBD1. The CDR3 length is 13 residues. The germline V gene has CDR1 SQVTM and CDR2 ANQGSEA. V was clipped by 7 bases and J by 1 base; unmatched bases: 3.

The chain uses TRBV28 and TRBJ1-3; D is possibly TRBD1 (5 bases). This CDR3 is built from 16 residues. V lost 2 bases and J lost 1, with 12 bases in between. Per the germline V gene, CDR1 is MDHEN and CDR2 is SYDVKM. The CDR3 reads CASSLGGGRSGNTIYF. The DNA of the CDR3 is TGTGCCAGCAGTTTAGGTGGGGGTCGGTCTGGAAACACCATATATTTT.

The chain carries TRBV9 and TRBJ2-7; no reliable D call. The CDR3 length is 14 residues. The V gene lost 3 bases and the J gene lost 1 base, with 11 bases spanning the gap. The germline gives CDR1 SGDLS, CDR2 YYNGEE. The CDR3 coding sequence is TGTGCCAGCAGCGCCTTAGCCGGTTCCTACGAGCAGTACTTC. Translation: CASSALAGSYEQYF.

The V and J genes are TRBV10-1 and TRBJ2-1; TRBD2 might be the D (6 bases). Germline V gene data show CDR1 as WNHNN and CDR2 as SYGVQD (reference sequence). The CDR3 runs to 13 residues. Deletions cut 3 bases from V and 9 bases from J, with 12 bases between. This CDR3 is CASSESGVPEQFF. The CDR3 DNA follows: TGCGCCAGCAGTGAATCGGGAGTCCCTGAGCAGTTCTTC.

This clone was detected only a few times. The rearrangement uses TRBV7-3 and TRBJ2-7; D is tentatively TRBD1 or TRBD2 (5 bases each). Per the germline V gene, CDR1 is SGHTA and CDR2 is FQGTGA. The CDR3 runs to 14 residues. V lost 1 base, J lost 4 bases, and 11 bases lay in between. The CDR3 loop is CASSLSGGAYEQYF. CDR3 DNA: TGTGCCAGCAGCTTAAGTGGGGGTGCATACGAGCAGTACTTC.

CDR3 in amino acids: CASTPGTANTGELFF. CDR3 nucleotide sequence: TGCGCCAGCACCCCCGGGACAGCGAACACCGGGGAGCTGTTTTTT. This rearrangement joins TRBV5-1 to TRBJ2-2, with TRBD1 identical over 7 bases. This CDR3 contains 15 residues. With 6 bases clipped from V and 0 bases from J, the junction kept 5 bases outside the gene matches. In germline, CDR1 is SGHRS, CDR2 YFSETQ.

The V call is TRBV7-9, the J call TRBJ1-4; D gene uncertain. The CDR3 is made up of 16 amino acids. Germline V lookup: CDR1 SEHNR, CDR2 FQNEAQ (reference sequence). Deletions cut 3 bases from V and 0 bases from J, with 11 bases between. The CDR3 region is CASSLGSTTTNEKLFF. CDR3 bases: TGTGCCAGCAGCTTGGGGTCGACAACAACTAATGAAAAACTGTTTTTT. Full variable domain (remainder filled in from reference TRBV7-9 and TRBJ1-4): DTGVSQNPRHKITKRGQNVTFRCDPISEHNRLYWYRQTLGQGPEFLTYFQNEAQLEKSRLLSDRFSAERPKGSFSTLEIQRTEQGDSAMYLCASSLGSTTTNEKLFFGSGTQLSVL.

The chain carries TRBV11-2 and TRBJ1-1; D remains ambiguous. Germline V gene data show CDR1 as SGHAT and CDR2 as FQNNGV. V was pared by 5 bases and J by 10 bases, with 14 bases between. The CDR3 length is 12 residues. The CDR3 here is CASSRWNGSAFF. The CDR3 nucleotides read TGTGCCAGCAGCCGTTGGAACGGATCAGCTTTCTTT. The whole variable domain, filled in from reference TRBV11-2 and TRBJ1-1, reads EAGVAQSPRYKIIEKRQSVAFWCNPISGHATLYWYQQILGQGPKLLIQFQNNGVVDDSQLPKDRFSAERLKGVDSTLKIQPAKLEDSAVYLCASSRWNGSAFFGQGTRLTVV.

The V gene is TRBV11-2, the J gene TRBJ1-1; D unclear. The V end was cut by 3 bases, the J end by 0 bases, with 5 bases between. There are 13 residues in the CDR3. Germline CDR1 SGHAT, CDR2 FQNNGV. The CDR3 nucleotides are TGTGCCAGCAGCTTCCAGTTGAACACTGAAGCTTTCTTT. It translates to CASSFQLNTEAFF. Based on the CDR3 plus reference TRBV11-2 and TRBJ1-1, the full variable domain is EAGVAQSPRYKIIEKRQSVAFWCNPISGHATLYWYQQILGQGPKLLIQFQNNGVVDDSQLPKDRFSAERLKGVDSTLKIQPAKLEDSAVYLCASSFQLNTEAFFGQGTRLTVV.

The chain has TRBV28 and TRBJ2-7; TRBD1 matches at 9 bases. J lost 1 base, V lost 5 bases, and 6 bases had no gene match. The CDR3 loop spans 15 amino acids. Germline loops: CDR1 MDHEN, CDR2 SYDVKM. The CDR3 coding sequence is TGTGCCAGCAGTGGGACAGGGATAGGGTCCTACGAGCAGTACTTC. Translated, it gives CASSGTGIGSYEQYF. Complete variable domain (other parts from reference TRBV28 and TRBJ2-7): DVKVTQSSRYLVKRTGEKVFLECVQDMDHENMFWYRQDPGLGLRLIYFSYDVKMKEKGDIPEGYSVSREKKERFSLILESASTNQTSMYLCASSGTGIGSYEQYFGPGTRLTVT.

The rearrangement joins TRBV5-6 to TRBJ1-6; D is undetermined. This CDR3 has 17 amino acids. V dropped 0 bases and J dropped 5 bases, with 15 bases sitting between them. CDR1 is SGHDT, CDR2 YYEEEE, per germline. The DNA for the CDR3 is TGTGCCAGCAGCTTGGTCGGGCACGCTCCCAATAATTCACCCCTCCACTTT. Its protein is CASSLVGHAPNNSPLHF.

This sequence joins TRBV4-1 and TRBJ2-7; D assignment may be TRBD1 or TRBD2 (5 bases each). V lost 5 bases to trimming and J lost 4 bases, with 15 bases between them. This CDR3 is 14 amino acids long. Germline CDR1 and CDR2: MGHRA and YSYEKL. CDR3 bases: TGCGCCAGCAGCTATAGAGGGGTCGGATACGAGCAGTACTTC. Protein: CASSYRGVGYEQYF.

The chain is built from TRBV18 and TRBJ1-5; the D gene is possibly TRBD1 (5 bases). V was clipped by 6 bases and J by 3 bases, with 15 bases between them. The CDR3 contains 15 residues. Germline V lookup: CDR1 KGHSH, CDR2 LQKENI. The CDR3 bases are TGTGCCAGCTCTCGTCAGGGAGGGATCAATCAGCCCCAGCATTTT. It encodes CASSRQGGINQPQHF.